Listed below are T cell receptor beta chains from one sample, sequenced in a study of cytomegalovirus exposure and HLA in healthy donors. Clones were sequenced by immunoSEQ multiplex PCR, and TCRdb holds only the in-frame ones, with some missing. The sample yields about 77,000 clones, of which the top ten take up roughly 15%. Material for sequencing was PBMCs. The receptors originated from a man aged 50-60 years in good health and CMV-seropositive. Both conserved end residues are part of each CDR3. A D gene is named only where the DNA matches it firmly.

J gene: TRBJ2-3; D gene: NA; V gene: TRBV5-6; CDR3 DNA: TGTGCCAGCAGCTTGTGGAGGGGATCTAGCACAGATACGCAGTATTTT; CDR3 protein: CASSLWRGSSTDTQYF
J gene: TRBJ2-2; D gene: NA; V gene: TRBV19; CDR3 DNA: TGTGCCAGTAGTCCGGCGGAGGGATGGAACACCGGGGAGCTGTTTTTT; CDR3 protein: CASSPAEGWNTGELFF
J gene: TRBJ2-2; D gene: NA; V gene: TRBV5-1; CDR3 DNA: TGCGCCAGCAGCTTCCTATCAGCTAGGAACACCGGGGAGCTGTTTTTT; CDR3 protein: CASSFLSARNTGELFF
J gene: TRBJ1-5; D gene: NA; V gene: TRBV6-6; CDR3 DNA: TGTGCCAGCACTCTTTACCGGGGAGAGAATCAGCCCCAGCATTTT; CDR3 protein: CASTLYRGENQPQHF
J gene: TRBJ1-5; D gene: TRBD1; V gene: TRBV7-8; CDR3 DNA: TGTGCCAGCAGTCAGGGGGCCTGGCAGCCCCAGCATTTT; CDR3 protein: CASSQGAWQPQHF
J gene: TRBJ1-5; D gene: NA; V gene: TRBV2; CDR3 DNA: TGTGCCAGCACCCTGGGCGGGGTAAGTCAGCCCCAGCATTTT; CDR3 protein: CASTLGGVSQPQHF
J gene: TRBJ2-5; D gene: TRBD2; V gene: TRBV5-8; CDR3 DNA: TGTGCCAGCAGCTTGGAGACGGGAGGGGAAGAGACCCAGTACTTC; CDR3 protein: CASSLETGGEETQYF
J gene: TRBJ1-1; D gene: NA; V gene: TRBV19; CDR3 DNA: TGTGCCAGTAGTCCCTCGCCCACCGGGACTGAAGCTTTCTTT; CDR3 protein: CASSPSPTGTEAFF
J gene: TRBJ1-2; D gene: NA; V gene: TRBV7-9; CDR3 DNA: TGTGCCAGCAGCTTTGACAGCCGGTTCACCTTC; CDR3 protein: CASSFDSRFTF
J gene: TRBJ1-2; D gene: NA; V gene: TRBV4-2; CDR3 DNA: TGTGCCAGCAGCCAAGATTTAACGGATGGCTACACCTTC; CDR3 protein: CASSQDLTDGYTF
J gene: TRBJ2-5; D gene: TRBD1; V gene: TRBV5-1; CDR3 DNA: TGCGCCAGCAGCCTCACAGGGGGCAGAGAGACCCAGTACTTC; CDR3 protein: CASSLTGGRETQYF
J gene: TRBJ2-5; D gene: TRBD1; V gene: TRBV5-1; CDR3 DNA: TGCGCCAGCAGCTTGGGACAGGGGGCGATCCAAGAGACCCAGTACTTC; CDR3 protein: CASSLGQGAIQETQYF
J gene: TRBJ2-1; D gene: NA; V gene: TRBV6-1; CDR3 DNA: TGTGCCAGCACGGCCTACAATGAGCAGTTCTTC; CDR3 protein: CASTAYNEQFF
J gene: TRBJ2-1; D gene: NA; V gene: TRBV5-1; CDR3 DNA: TGCGCCAGCAGCTTGGGTACCAGCTCCTACAATGAGCAGTTCTTC; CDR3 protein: CASSLGTSSYNEQFF
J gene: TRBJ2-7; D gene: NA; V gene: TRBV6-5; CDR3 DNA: TGTGCCAGCAGACAGGGTTTGACGCGCCTCGAGCAGTACTTC; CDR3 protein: CASRQGLTRLEQYF
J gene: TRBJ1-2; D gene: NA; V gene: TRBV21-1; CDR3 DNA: TGTGCCAGCAGCAATGTACAGGGAAATCTTGATGGCTACACCTTC; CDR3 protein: CASSNVQGNLDGYTF
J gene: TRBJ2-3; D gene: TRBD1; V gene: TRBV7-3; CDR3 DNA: TGTGCCAGCAGCCAGGGGGGACAGGGGACAGATACGCAGTATTTT; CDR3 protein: CASSQGGQGTDTQYF
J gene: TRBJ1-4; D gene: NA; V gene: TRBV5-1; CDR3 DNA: TGCGCCAGCAGCTTAACAGGCACCCTGAATGAAAAACTGTTTTTT; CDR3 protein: CASSLTGTLNEKLFF
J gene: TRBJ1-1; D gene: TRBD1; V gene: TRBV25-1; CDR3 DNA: TGTGCCAGCAGTGAATGGACAGGGTCTAAGGCTGAAGCTTTCTTT; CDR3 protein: CASSEWTGSKAEAFF
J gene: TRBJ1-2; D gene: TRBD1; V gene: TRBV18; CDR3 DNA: TGTGCCAGCTCACGGGGACAGGATGGCTACACCTTC; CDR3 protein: CASSRGQDGYTF
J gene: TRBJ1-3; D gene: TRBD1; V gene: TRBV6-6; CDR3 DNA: TGTGCCAGCAGTTATCATGCGGGACAGGGCCGAAACACCATATATTTT; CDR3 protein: CASSYHAGQGRNTIYF
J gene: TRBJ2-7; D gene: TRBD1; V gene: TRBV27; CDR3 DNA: TGTGCCAGCAGTGATTCTTACAGGGGAGTCTACGAGCAGTACTTC; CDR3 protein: CASSDSYRGVYEQYF